Reported below is one T cell receptor beta chain. The assay was immunoSEQ multiplex PCR, and TCRdb's table has in-frame clones only and misses some. The top ten hold 0.38% of the sample, which has more than 75,000 clones, about 94% seen once. CDR1 is MNHNS and CDR2 is SASEGT in the germline V gene. The CDR3 sequence is 14 residues long. The V and J ends lost 0 bases and 4 bases respectively, with 9 bases between them. The data derive from a study of technical replicates of blood from a few donors. The TCR sequence derives from a human donor in good health. The J gene is TRBJ2-5, the V gene TRBV6-1, with D maybe TRBD1 (6 bases). Sequencing used T cells isolated from PBMCs. The DNA of the CDR3 is TGTGCCAGCAGTGAAGCGGGACAAAGAGAGACCCAGTACTTC. Encoded protein: CASSEAGQRETQYF.